A single sample is the source of the 30 T cell receptor beta chains below, sequenced in a study of CD8+ T cells in alopecia areata. Treatment indicated: oral pan-JAK inhibitor, 5-10 mg twice daily. The sequencing template was cDNA reverse transcribed from extracted RNA. Clones were sequenced by immunoSEQ multiplex PCR, and TCRdb holds only the in-frame ones, with some missing. The repertoire holds about 180,000 clones, with roughly 58% as singletons. The sample consisted of CD4+ T cells sorted from blood, taken at week 56, from a patient treated with tofacitinib. These receptors all come from a human donor with alopecia areata.

This chain connects TRBV6-5 to TRBJ2-7; tentatively, D is TRBD1 (6 bases). The CDR3 extends over 13 amino acids. The V end was cut by 2 bases, the J end by 5 bases, with 10 bases between. Looked up from germline, CDR1 is MNHEY and CDR2 is SVGAGI. The CDR3 loop reads CASSYRWGHEQYF. CDR3 nucleotide sequence: TGTGCCAGCAGTTACCGCTGGGGGCACGAGCAGTACTTC.

There are a few counts of this clone. The J gene is TRBJ2-5, the V gene TRBV2; a weak D match, TRBD2 (5 bases). This CDR3 is 14 amino acids long. The V gene lost 3 bases and the J gene lost 4 bases, with 12 bases spanning the gap. Germline assignment: CDR1 SNHLY and CDR2 FYNNEI. This chain's CDR3 is CASSDLPGGETQYF. The CDR3 DNA reads as TGTGCCAGCAGTGATTTACCCGGAGGAGAGACCCAGTACTTC.

This chain joins TRBV5-1 and TRBJ1-4, with no clear D. Per germline, CDR1 SGHRS and CDR2 YFSETQ. The V end lost 0 bases, the J end lost 5 bases, and 11 bases lay between the germline ends. The CDR3 has 15 residues. CDR3 in amino acids: CASSLDGSENEKLFF. The DNA of the CDR3 is TGCGCCAGCAGCTTGGACGGCAGTGAAAATGAAAAACTGTTTTTT.

In the case of this clone: The same CDR3 is also encoded by other DNA sequences in this sample. The chain uses TRBV5-1 and TRBJ2-6, with a weak D call TRBD1 (5 bases). Trimming took 2 bases from V and 0 from J, leaving 6 bases between them. The CDR3 runs 15 residues. Germline values: CDR1 SGHRS, CDR2 YFSETQ. CDR3 DNA: TGCGCCAGCAGCTTAGACAGCTCTGGGGCCAACGTCCTGACTTTC. The encoded protein is CASSLDSSGANVLTF.

The sample holds a few counts of this clone. The CDR3 reads CASSENTNQPQHF. In nucleotides, the CDR3 is TGCGCCAGCAGTGAAAACACGAATCAGCCCCAGCATTTT. J is TRBJ1-5 and V is TRBV10-2; D gene unclear. Germline-derived CDR1 and CDR2 are WSHSY and SAAADI. The V gene lost 3 bases and the J gene lost 4 bases, with 7 bases spanning the gap. The CDR3 runs 13 residues.

This clone turned up a few times. The gene calls are TRBV7-2 and TRBJ2-1, with D uncertain. Trimming stripped 5 bases from V and 3 bases from J, with 2 bases between. The CDR3 loop spans 11 amino acids. In germline, CDR1 is SGHTA, CDR2 FQGNSA. The CDR3 spells CASSVYNEQFF. The DNA for the CDR3 is TGTGCCAGCAGCGTCTACAATGAGCAGTTCTTC. The whole variable domain, filled in from reference TRBV7-2 and TRBJ2-1, reads GAGVSQSPSNKVTEKGKDVELRCDPISGHTALYWYRQSLGQGLEFLIYFQGNSAPDKSGLPSDRFSAERTGGSVSTLTIQRTQQEDSAVYLCASSVYNEQFFGPGTRLTVL.

The chain carries TRBV19 and TRBJ2-1; possibly TRBD2 for D (5 bases). The germline CDR1 and CDR2 sequences are LNHDA and SQIVND (reference sequence). Between the trimmed V and J ends, which lost 9 bases and 10 bases, there was a span of 25 bases. This CDR3 comprises 15 residues. The CDR3 sequence: CASAARDRIFGEQFF. CDR3 sequence (DNA): TGTGCCAGCGCTGCTCGGGATCGCATCTTCGGAGAGCAGTTCTTC.

This clone turned up a few times. The chain has TRBV5-6 and TRBJ2-1; 12 bases map to TRBD2. Germline lookup yields CDR1 SGHDT and CDR2 YYEEEE. This CDR3 contains 16 residues. J lost 4 bases, V lost 9 bases, and 11 bases had no gene match. The CDR3, as DNA: TGTGCCACCTCGCCTAGCGGGGGGGCCAGGTACAATGAGCAGTTCTTC. It is translated as CATSPSGGARYNEQFF.

V is TRBV5-6 and J is TRBJ2-7; TRBD2 agrees at 8 bases. V dropped 0 bases and J dropped 6; count of bases not matched to a gene: 2. Germline CDR1 SGHDT, CDR2 YYEEEE. This CDR3 spans 13 amino acids. DNA for the CDR3: TGTGCCAGCAGCTTGGTAACTAGCGGCGAGCAGTACTTC. Translated: CASSLVTSGEQYF. Supplemented by reference TRBV5-6 and TRBJ2-7, the full variable domain reads DAGVTQSPTHLIKTRGQQVTLRCSPKSGHDTVSWYQQALGQGPQFIFQYYEEEERQRGNFPDRFSGHQFPNYSSELNVNALLLGDSALYLCASSLVTSGEQYFGPGTRLTVT.

The chain has TRBV20-1 and TRBJ2-2; no firm D call. This CDR3 has 11 residues. The V end lost 2 bases, the J end lost 3 bases, and 1 base lay between the germline ends. CDR1 DFQATT and CDR2 SNEGSKA come from the germline V gene (reference sequence). DNA for the CDR3: TGCAGTGCTAGATACACCGGGGAGCTGTTTTTT. It encodes CSARYTGELFF.

This chain connects TRBV2 to TRBJ2-2; D is unresolved. V dropped 5 bases and J dropped 4 bases, with 14 bases sitting between them. The CDR3 has 15 residues. Germline lookup yields CDR1 SNHLY and CDR2 FYNNEI. CDR3 residues: CASSWSNQPTGELFF. In DNA form, the CDR3 reads TGTGCCAGCAGTTGGTCCAACCAGCCCACCGGGGAGCTGTTTTTT.

CDR3 residues: CASRLTGGLENYGYTF. The CDR3 bases are TGTGCCAGCAGACTTACGGGAGGGTTGGAGAACTATGGCTACACCTTC. V and J are TRBV11-2 and TRBJ1-2; D remains unclear. Trimming shortened V by 6 bases and J by 2 bases, and 19 bases separated the two germline ends. The CDR3 spans 16 residues. Germline V gene data show CDR1 as SGHAT and CDR2 as FQNNGV.

This clone appeared a few times. This chain connects TRBV23-1 to TRBJ2-5, with a weak D call TRBD1 (6 bases). TRBV23-1 is classed as an ORF, of uncertain function. CDR3 length: 15 residues. Trimming removed 4 bases from V and 2 bases from J, with 14 bases in between. CDR3: CASSRLTGTQETQYF. The CDR3 bases are TGCGCCAGCAGTCGCCTTACCGGGACACAAGAGACCCAGTACTTC.

This sequence joins TRBV29-1 and TRBJ1-3, with TRBD1 matching 7 bases. In germline, CDR1 is SQVTM, CDR2 ANQGSEA. V lost 8 bases and J lost 0; bases outside the gene matches: 7. The CDR3 spans 14 residues. CDR3 DNA: TGCAGCTTTTCGACAGGGACCTCTGGAAACACCATATATTTT. Protein product: CSFSTGTSGNTIYF.

The V and J genes are TRBV6-5 and TRBJ1-3; no reliable D call. CDR1 and CDR2 from the germline V gene are MNHEY and SVGAGI. V was trimmed by 5 bases and J by 3 bases, leaving 11 bases between them. This CDR3 has 14 amino acids. As DNA, the CDR3 is TGTGCCAGCAGTCTGACAAGGAATGGAAACACCATATATTTT. This gives the protein CASSLTRNGNTIYF.

The rearrangement joins TRBV4-1 to TRBJ1-2; TRBD1 matches 12 bases. This CDR3 has 17 residues. Germline-derived CDR1 and CDR2 are MGHRA and YSYEKL. V shed 0 bases, J shed 7 bases, and the junction held 9 bases outside the gene matches. The DNA of the CDR3 is TGCGCCAGCAGCCAAGATCCGGCGGGACAGGGGGCCAGTGGCTACACCTTC. Translating gives CASSQDPAGQGASGYTF.

V usage is TRBV2 and J usage is TRBJ1-2, with unresolved D. The CDR3 contains 12 residues. Trimming took off 5 bases at V and 5 bases at J, with 9 bases between the two ends. Germline-derived CDR1 and CDR2 are SNHLY and FYNNEI. As DNA, the CDR3 is TGTGCCAGCAGTAACGCCGGATATGGCTACACCTTC. Encoded protein: CASSNAGYGYTF.

The J gene is TRBJ2-5, the V gene TRBV29-1, with D tentatively TRBD1 (5 bases). The CDR3 length is 13 residues. Germline CDR1 and CDR2: SQVTM and ANQGSEA. Trimming took 4 bases from V and 1 from J, leaving 10 bases between them. The CDR3 loop reads CSVAGSVQETQYF. The DNA of the CDR3 is TGCAGCGTTGCAGGGTCAGTCCAAGAGACCCAGTACTTC.

The chain combines TRBV4-1 with TRBJ2-1, with D uncertain. V lost 0 bases and J 10 bases, leaving 7 bases between the germline ends. The CDR3 has 12 amino acids. Germline V gives CDR1 MGHRA, CDR2 YSYEKL. The chain's CDR3 is CASSQESGEQFF. Here the CDR3 DNA reads TGCGCCAGCAGCCAAGAATCCGGGGAGCAGTTCTTC.

The chain combines TRBV12-5 with TRBJ1-2, with D hard to call. The CDR3 is 12 residues long. Deletions cut 3 bases from V and 10 bases from J, with 12 bases between. The germline V gene has CDR1 LGHNT and CDR2 FRNRAP. The CDR3 DNA reads as TGTGCTAGTGGTTTCAAATCGATCCACTACACCTTC. This gives the protein CASGFKSIHYTF.

In its sample, this clone was seen a few times. The V and J genes are TRBV30 and TRBJ2-5, with 7 bases that match TRBD1. Per the germline V gene, CDR1 is GTSNPN and CDR2 is SVGIG (reference sequence). Unmatched junction bases numbered 10, after V lost 4 bases and J lost 5 bases. This CDR3 is built from 14 residues. The CDR3 region has the DNA TGTGCCTGGAATAAACAGGGGTCTGGGGAGACCCAGTACTTC. Residues: CAWNKQGSGETQYF. Complete variable domain (other parts from reference TRBV30 and TRBJ2-5): SQTIHQWPATLVQPVGSPLSLECTVEGTSNPNLYWYRQAAGRGLQLLFYSVGIGQISSEVPQNLSASRPQDRQFILSSKKLLLSDSGFYLCAWNKQGSGETQYFGPGTRLLVL.

About this clone itself: The junction departs from germline at one end; a sequencing error may be responsible. The chain has TRBV7-7 and TRBJ2-2; D tentatively fits TRBD1 or TRBD2 (5 bases each). The CDR3 extends over 15 amino acids. In germline, CDR1 is SSHAT, CDR2 FNYEAQ (reference sequence). The CDR3 DNA is TGTGCTAGCAGCTTAGAGGGACCGAACACCGGGGAGCTGTTTTTT. It specifies CASSLEGPNTGELFF.

The chain uses TRBV2 and TRBJ2-3, with TRBD2 matching over 12 bases. The CDR3 sequence is 15 residues long. V was clipped by 6 bases and J by 4 bases; unmatched bases: 5. Germline assignment: CDR1 SNHLY and CDR2 FYNNEI. The CDR3 here is CASSLTSGGSDTQYF. The CDR3 region has the DNA TGTGCCAGCAGCTTGACTAGCGGGGGATCAGATACGCAGTATTTT.

The V and J genes are TRBV19 and TRBJ2-1; possibly TRBD2 for D (6 bases). There are 15 residues in the CDR3. In germline, CDR1 is LNHDA, CDR2 SQIVND (reference sequence). Trimming stripped 6 bases from V and 6 bases from J, with 18 bases between. CDR3 sequence (DNA): TGTGCCAGTAGGGTGCTAGCGCAGCCTGTCAATGAGCAGTTCTTC. As protein: CASRVLAQPVNEQFF.

The rearrangement links TRBV2 to TRBJ2-2; D unclear. The CDR3 is 12 residues long. Trimming took off 6 bases at V and 2 bases at J, with 4 bases between the two ends. In germline, CDR1 is SNHLY, CDR2 FYNNEI. The CDR3 DNA follows: TGTGCCAGCAGAGACAACACCGGGGAGCTGTTTTTT. Residues: CASRDNTGELFF.

This chain connects TRBV20-1 to TRBJ2-3, with D unclear. Trimming pared 4 bases from V and 8 bases from J, leaving 10 bases between. CDR1 and CDR2 (germline): DFQATT, SNEGSKA (reference sequence). The CDR3 totals 11 residues. CDR3 sequence: CSATAPGTQYF. The CDR3 DNA reads TGCAGTGCTACCGCTCCGGGTACGCAGTATTTT.

J is TRBJ2-7 and V is TRBV28; a weak D match, TRBD2 (5 bases). The CDR3 has 12 residues. Trimming shortened V by 7 bases and J by 5 bases, and 12 bases separated the two germline ends. Germline CDR1 reads MDHEN; CDR2 reads SYDVKM. The CDR3 DNA sequence: TGTGCCAGCACCCAGGCGGGCAACGAGCAGTACTTC. Its translation: CASTQAGNEQYF.

The V and J genes are TRBV29-1 and TRBJ2-7; D gene ambiguous. Germline-derived CDR1 and CDR2 are SQVTM and ANQGSEA. CDR3 length: 12 amino acids. Trimming left V 3 bases short and J 1 base short, with 7 bases between. CDR3 bases: TGCAGCGTTGATGTCGGATCCTACGAGCAGTACTTC. This codes for CSVDVGSYEQYF.

The rearrangement joins TRBV14 to TRBJ2-5; TRBD2 might be the D (6 bases). V was shortened by 4 bases and J by 5 bases, with 11 bases between the two germline ends. The CDR3 consists of 13 residues. Germline CDR1 and CDR2: SGHDN and FVKESK. The CDR3, as DNA: TGTGCCAGCAGCCGAGGGGAGGCGGAGACCCAGTACTTC. Protein: CASSRGEAETQYF.

The V gene is TRBV5-6, the J gene TRBJ2-5, with TRBD1 matching 7 bases. This CDR3 has 14 residues. V trimming: 4 bases; J trimming: 3 bases; junction bases outside the gene matches: 6. Germline CDR1 SGHDT, CDR2 YYEEEE. CDR3: CASSGPQGKETQYF. The CDR3 DNA is TGTGCCAGCAGCGGACCACAGGGGAAAGAGACCCAGTACTTC.